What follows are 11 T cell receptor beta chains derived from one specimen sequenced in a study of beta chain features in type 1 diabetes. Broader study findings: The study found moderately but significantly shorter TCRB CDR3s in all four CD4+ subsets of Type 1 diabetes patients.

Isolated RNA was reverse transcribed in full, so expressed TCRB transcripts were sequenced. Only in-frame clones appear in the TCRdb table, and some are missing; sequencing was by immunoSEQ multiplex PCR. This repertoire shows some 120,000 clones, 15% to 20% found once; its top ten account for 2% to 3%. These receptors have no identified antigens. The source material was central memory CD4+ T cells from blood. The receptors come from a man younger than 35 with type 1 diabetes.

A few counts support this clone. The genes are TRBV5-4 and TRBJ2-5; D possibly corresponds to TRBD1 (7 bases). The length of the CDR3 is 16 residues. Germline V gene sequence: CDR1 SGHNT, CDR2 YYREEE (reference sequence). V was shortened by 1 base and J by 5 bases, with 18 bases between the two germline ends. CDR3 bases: TGTGCCAGCAGCTTGCGCCAGGGGGGAAAGGGGGAGACCCAGTACTTC. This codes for CASSLRQGGKGETQYF.

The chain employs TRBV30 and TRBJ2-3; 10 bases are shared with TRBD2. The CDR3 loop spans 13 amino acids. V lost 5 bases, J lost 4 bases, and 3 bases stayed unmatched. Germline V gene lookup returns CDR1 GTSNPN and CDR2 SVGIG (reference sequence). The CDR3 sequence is CAWALAGADTQYF. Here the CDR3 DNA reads TGTGCCTGGGCCCTAGCGGGGGCAGATACGCAGTATTTT.

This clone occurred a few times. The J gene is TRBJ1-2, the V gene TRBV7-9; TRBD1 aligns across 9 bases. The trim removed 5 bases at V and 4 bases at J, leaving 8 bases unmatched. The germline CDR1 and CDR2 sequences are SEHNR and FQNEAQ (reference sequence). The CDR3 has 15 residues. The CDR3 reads CASSHGTGISYGYTF. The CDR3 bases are TGTGCCAGCAGCCACGGGACAGGGATATCCTATGGCTACACCTTC.

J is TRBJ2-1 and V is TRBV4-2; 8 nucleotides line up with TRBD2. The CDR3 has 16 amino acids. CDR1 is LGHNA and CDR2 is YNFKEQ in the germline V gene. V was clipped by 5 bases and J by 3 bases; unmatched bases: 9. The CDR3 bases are TGTGCCAGCAGCTTCCGAGGGCTAGCGGGCTACAATGAGCAGTTCTTC. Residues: CASSFRGLAGYNEQFF.

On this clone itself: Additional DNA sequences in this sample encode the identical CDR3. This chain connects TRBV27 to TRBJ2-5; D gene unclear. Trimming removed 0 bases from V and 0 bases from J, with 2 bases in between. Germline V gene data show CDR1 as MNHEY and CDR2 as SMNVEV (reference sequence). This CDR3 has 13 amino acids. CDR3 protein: CASSLSYQETQYF. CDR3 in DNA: TGTGCCAGCAGTTTATCGTACCAAGAGACCCAGTACTTC.

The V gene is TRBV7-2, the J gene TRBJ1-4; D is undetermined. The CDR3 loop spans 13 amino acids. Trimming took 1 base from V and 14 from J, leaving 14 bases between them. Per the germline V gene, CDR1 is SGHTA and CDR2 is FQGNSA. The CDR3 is CASSLGRSGKLFF. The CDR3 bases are TGTGCCAGCAGCTTAGGTCGTTCGGGTAAGCTGTTTTTT.

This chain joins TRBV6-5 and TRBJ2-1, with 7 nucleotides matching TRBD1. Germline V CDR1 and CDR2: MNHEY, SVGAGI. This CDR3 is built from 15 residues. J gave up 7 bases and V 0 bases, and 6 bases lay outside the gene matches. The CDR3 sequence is CASSYSTTGENEQFF. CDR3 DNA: TGTGCCAGCAGTTACTCGACTACAGGGGAGAATGAGCAGTTCTTC.

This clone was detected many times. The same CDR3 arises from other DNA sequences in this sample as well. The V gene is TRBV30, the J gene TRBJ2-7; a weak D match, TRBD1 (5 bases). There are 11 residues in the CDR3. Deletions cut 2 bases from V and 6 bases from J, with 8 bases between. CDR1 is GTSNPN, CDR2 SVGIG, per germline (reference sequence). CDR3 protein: CAWSWGGEQYF. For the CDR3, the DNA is TGTGCCTGGAGTTGGGGCGGCGAGCAGTACTTC. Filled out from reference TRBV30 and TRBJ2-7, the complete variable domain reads SQTIHQWPATLVQPVGSPLSLECTVEGTSNPNLYWYRQAAGRGLQLLFYSVGIGQISSEVPQNLSASRPQDRQFILSSKKLLLSDSGFYLCAWSWGGEQYFGPGTRLTVT.

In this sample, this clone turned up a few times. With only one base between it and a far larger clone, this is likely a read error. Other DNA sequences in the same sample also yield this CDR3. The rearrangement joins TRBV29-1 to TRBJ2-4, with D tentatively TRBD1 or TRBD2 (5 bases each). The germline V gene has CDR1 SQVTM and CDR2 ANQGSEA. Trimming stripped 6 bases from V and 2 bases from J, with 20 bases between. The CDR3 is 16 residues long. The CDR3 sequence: CSVGPGWGMTKNIQYF. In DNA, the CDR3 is TGCAGCGTCGGCCCCGGCTGGGGGATGACCAAAAACATTCAGTACTTC.

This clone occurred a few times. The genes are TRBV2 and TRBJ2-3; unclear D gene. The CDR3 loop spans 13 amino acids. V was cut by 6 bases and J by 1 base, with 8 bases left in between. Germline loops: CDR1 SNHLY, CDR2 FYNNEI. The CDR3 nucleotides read TGTGCCAGCAGGCAGGATGGCACAGATACGCAGTATTTT. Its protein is CASRQDGTDTQYF.

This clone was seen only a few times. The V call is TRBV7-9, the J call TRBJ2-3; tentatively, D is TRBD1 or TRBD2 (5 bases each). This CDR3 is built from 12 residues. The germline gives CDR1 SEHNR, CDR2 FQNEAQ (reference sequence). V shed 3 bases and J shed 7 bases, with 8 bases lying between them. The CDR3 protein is CASSLGVYTQYF. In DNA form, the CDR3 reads TGTGCCAGCAGCTTGGGGGTCTATACGCAGTATTTT. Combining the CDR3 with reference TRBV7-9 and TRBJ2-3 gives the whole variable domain DTGVSQNPRHKITKRGQNVTFRCDPISEHNRLYWYRQTLGQGPEFLTYFQNEAQLEKSRLLSDRFSAERPKGSFSTLEIQRTEQGDSAMYLCASSLGVYTQYFGPGTRLTVL.